The 2 T cell receptor beta chains below all came from one sample that was sequenced in a study of response to subunit inactivated influenza vaccine. Using its own MiXCR run on the RT-PCR reads, TCRdb lists one record per CDR3 protein. This table has 450,000 to 550,000 distinct CDR3 sequences, over 25% appearing once. The sample was CD4+ T cells sorted from PBMCs, taken 5 days after vaccination. These receptors were collected from a man aged 50 to 59 who received an inactivated influenza vaccine.

This clonotype was found a few times. The chain uses TRBV27 and TRBJ1-3; D remains ambiguous. V was shortened by 3 bases and J by 0 bases, with 6 bases between the two germline ends. The CDR3 totals 14 residues. Germline CDR1 and CDR2: MNHEY and SMNVEV (reference sequence). Written as DNA, the CDR3 is TGTGCCAGCAGTTTGGGTCCCTCTGGAAACACCATATATTTT. Translating gives CASSLGPSGNTIYF.

V is TRBV14 and J is TRBJ2-1; D tentatively reads TRBD1 or TRBD2 (5 bases each). The CDR3 is made up of 13 amino acids. Germline lookup yields CDR1 SGHDN and CDR2 FVKESK. The germline V and J ends were trimmed by 4 bases and 10 bases, with 14 bases remaining between them. The CDR3 nucleotides read TGTGCCAGCAGCCGATGGACGGGGCTCGAGCAGTTCTTC. It translates to CASSRWTGLEQFF.